Each of the 20 T cell receptor beta chains below was sequenced from the same sample in a study of cytomegalovirus exposure and HLA in healthy donors. PCR employed 60 Vbeta and 13 Jbeta primers. Sequencing used immunoSEQ multiplex PCR; TCRdb keeps in-frame clones, though not all of them. The sample holds about 140,000 clones. Input material: PBMCs. These receptors were obtained from a woman aged 18-29 years in good health and CMV-seronegative.

The chain recombines TRBV29-1 with TRBJ2-3; 8 bases are shared with TRBD2. The ends lost 5 bases at V and 4 bases at J; junction bases unmatched: 5. The germline V gene has CDR1 SQVTM and CDR2 ANQGSEA. The CDR3 sequence is 13 residues long. The CDR3 DNA is TGCAGCGTTTCGCCGGGACTAGCAGATACGCAGTATTTT. Encoded protein: CSVSPGLADTQYF.

V and J are TRBV15 and TRBJ2-3; 12 bases are shared with TRBD2. The germline V gene encodes CDR1 LNHNV and CDR2 YYDKDF (reference sequence). V dropped 0 bases and J dropped 8; count of bases not matched to a gene: 24. The CDR3 sequence is 22 residues long. CDR3 nucleotides: TGTGCCACCAGCAGAGATCCACGGTGGCTAGCGGGAGGGAACCCCTTCTTTGGTACGCAGTATTTT. It is translated as CATSRDPRWLAGGNPFFGTQYF.

The chain couples TRBV7-9 to TRBJ2-3; TRBD2 matches at 7 bases. J gave up 2 bases and V 3 bases, and 11 bases lay outside the gene matches. Looked up from germline, CDR1 is SEHNR and CDR2 is FQNEAQ (reference sequence). The CDR3 extends over 17 amino acids. CDR3 bases: TGTGCCAGCAGCTTTTCCGGGACGGGGGGTCTCACAGATACGCAGTATTTT. Residues: CASSFSGTGGLTDTQYF.

In regard to this clone: This CDR3 is also generated by other DNA sequences in the sample. The chain has TRBV6-5 and TRBJ1-1; weak D call: TRBD1 (6 bases). The germline V and J ends were trimmed by 2 bases and 8 bases, with 9 bases remaining between them. This CDR3 comprises 12 residues. Germline V gene data show CDR1 as MNHEY and CDR2 as SVGAGI. The CDR3 reads CASSYLTGEAFF. The CDR3 bases are TGTGCCAGCAGTTACCTTACAGGGGAAGCTTTCTTT.

The V call is TRBV18, the J call TRBJ2-2; a possible D gene is TRBD2 (5 bases). This CDR3 contains 16 residues. Deletions cut 3 bases from V and 7 bases from J, with 18 bases between. Per germline, CDR1 KGHSH and CDR2 LQKENI. As DNA, the CDR3 is TGTGCCAGCTCACCTTTATGGACTCACCTTGTCGGGGAGCTGTTTTTT. It is translated as CASSPLWTHLVGELFF.

CDR3: CASSELSNTGELFF. CDR3 bases: TGTGCCAGCAGTGAATTGTCTAACACCGGGGAGCTGTTTTTT. This chain joins TRBV2 and TRBJ2-2; D call uncertain. With 2 bases removed from V and 2 bases from J, the gap between germline ends came to 6 bases. The CDR3 contains 14 residues. Germline-derived CDR1 and CDR2 are SNHLY and FYNNEI.

Of note for this clone: This specimen includes other DNA sequences encoding the same CDR3. J is TRBJ2-7 and V is TRBV5-1, with D possibly matching TRBD1 (5 bases). The germline V and J ends were trimmed by 3 bases and 7 bases, with 8 bases remaining between them. CDR3 length: 11 amino acids. The germline V gene has CDR1 SGHRS and CDR2 YFSETQ. CDR3 bases: TGCGCCAGCAGCTCCCAGGGAGAGCAGTACTTC. Translating it yields CASSSQGEQYF.

The chain recombines TRBV2 with TRBJ2-5; D possibly corresponds to TRBD2 (5 bases). The CDR3 extends over 13 amino acids. The V gene's germline CDR1 is SNHLY and CDR2 FYNNEI. V shed 7 bases and J shed 1 base, with 10 bases lying between them. CDR3 nucleotides: TGTGCCAGCACCAGGACTGTCCAAGAGACCCAGTACTTC. It is translated as CASTRTVQETQYF.

The genes are TRBV6-5 and TRBJ2-1; D unclear. Germline CDR1 and CDR2: MNHEY and SVGAGI. The CDR3 sequence is 14 residues long. V was cut by 0 bases and J by 7 bases, with 10 bases left in between. In DNA, the CDR3 is TGTGCCAGCAGTTACTCGGCTAGTTTAAATGAGCAGTTCTTC. Protein product: CASSYSASLNEQFF.

The genes are TRBV4-1 and TRBJ2-7; D is uncertain. V was trimmed by 0 bases and J by 2 bases, leaving 11 bases between them. CDR1 is MGHRA and CDR2 is YSYEKL in the germline V gene. The CDR3 is made up of 15 amino acids. The CDR3 loop reads CASSQEPLETYEQYF. DNA of the CDR3: TGCGCCAGCAGCCAAGAACCCCTAGAGACCTACGAGCAGTACTTC.

This chain links TRBV5-1 with TRBJ1-1; possibly TRBD1 for D (6 bases). Trimming left V 2 bases short and J 4 bases short, with 15 bases between. The CDR3 is 15 amino acids. Germline CDR1 and CDR2: SGHRS and YFSETQ. CDR3 coding DNA: TGCGCCAGCAGCTTCTCCACAGGGCAGGGCACTGAAGCTTTCTTT. It encodes CASSFSTGQGTEAFF.

J is TRBJ1-2 and V is TRBV18, with D possibly TRBD1 on 5 matching bases. Trimming took 3 bases from V and 7 from J, leaving 18 bases between them. Germline values: CDR1 KGHSH, CDR2 LQKENI. This CDR3 has 15 residues. The CDR3 spells CASSPNGQGGAGYTF. CDR3 nucleotides: TGTGCCAGCTCACCTAACGGGCAAGGAGGGGCTGGCTACACCTTC.

The CDR3 nucleotides read TGTGCCAGCTCCCCGCGGGACGGACCCTACGAGCAGTACTTC. Translation: CASSPRDGPYEQYF. V and J are TRBV7-2 and TRBJ2-7; D might be TRBD2 (6 bases). Germline V lookup: CDR1 SGHTA, CDR2 FQGNSA. Trimming cost V 8 bases and J 2 bases, with 16 bases left between them. There are 14 residues in the CDR3.

V and J are TRBV28 and TRBJ2-5, with 14 bases fitting TRBD2. Per the germline V gene, CDR1 is MDHEN and CDR2 is SYDVKM. There are 18 residues in the CDR3. Trimming took 6 bases from V and 5 from J; bases not matched to a gene: 14. The CDR3 is CASSPYPGTSGSRETQYF. DNA for the CDR3: TGTGCCAGCAGCCCCTACCCCGGGACTAGCGGGAGTCGGGAGACCCAGTACTTC.

This chain connects TRBV6-5 to TRBJ1-5, with TRBD1 matching over 7 bases. The CDR3 totals 14 residues. V lost 4 bases and J lost 4; bases outside the gene matches: 4. Germline CDR1 MNHEY, CDR2 SVGAGI. CDR3 in amino acids: CASSSRDRNQPQHF. Here the CDR3 DNA reads TGTGCCAGCAGTTCCCGGGACAGAAATCAGCCCCAGCATTTT.

Written as DNA, the CDR3 is TGCAGCGTTGAAGGGCAGGGCGCCACTGAAGCTTTCTTT. This translates into CSVEGQGATEAFF. This sequence joins TRBV29-1 and TRBJ1-1, with D possibly TRBD1 on 5 matching bases. The CDR3 is 13 residues long. Germline values: CDR1 SQVTM, CDR2 ANQGSEA. The V end was cut by 1 base, the J end by 4 bases, with 10 bases between.

The chain carries TRBV14 and TRBJ2-5; tentative D call: TRBD2 (6 bases). The V end was cut by 0 bases, the J end by 4 bases, with 18 bases between. This CDR3 spans 17 amino acids. Germline V lookup: CDR1 SGHDN, CDR2 FVKESK. The CDR3, as DNA: TGTGCCAGCAGCCAAGAACTACTGCGGCGGGGAGGAGAGACCCAGTACTTC. Protein sequence: CASSQELLRRGGETQYF.

This chain uses TRBV2 with TRBJ1-1; D gene unclear. Germline V gives CDR1 SNHLY, CDR2 FYNNEI. CDR3 length: 13 amino acids. Trimming removed 8 bases at V and 2 bases at J, with 12 bases between. As DNA, the CDR3 is TGTGCCAGCTACACCCACCTTAACACTGAAGCTTTCTTT. This gives the protein CASYTHLNTEAFF.

The rearrangement joins TRBV29-1 to TRBJ1-4, with D perhaps matching TRBD1 (6 bases). Trimming stripped 4 bases from V and 8 bases from J, with 14 bases between. The CDR3 spans 13 residues. CDR1 is SQVTM and CDR2 is ANQGSEA in the germline V gene. CDR3 coding DNA: TGCAGCGTTGTGGGGGCCTTAGGGGAAAAACTGTTTTTT. Its protein product is CSVVGALGEKLFF. The full variable domain, completed using reference TRBV29-1 and TRBJ1-4, is SAVISQKPSRDICQRGTSLTIQCQVDSQVTMMFWYRQQPGQSLTLIATANQGSEATYESGFVIDKFPISRPNLTFSTLTVSNMSPEDSSIYLCSVVGALGEKLFFGSGTQLSVL.

V usage is TRBV7-2 and J usage is TRBJ1-6; D remains ambiguous. The CDR3 runs to 15 residues. Trimming cost V 2 bases and J 5 bases, with 10 bases left between them. Germline V gene lookup returns CDR1 SGHTA and CDR2 FQGNSA. The CDR3 region has the DNA TGTGCCAGCAGCTTACCCCGAAGAGATAATTCACCCCTCCACTTT. Translation gives CASSLPRRDNSPLHF.